This T cell receptor beta chain appears in the sequencing data of a study of cytomegalovirus exposure and HLA in healthy donors. Whole-study context: The roughly 130 validation repertoires used the same platform as the approximately 620 first-cohort repertoires (as reported by a later analysis).

Of note for this clone: Antigen unknown.

Sequenced by immunoSEQ multiplex PCR; TCRdb stores in-frame clones only, minus some. The table has roughly 250,000 clones, around 87% seen once. Study-wide results and limits: A few of the chains that were CMV-associated were confirmed in vitro to be specific for CMV antigens. According to the study, roughly 160 TCR beta chains were cytomegalovirus-associated.

The CDR3 sequence is 15 residues long. The V and J ends lost 5 bases and 3 bases, in that order; junction bases with no gene match: 9. The germline CDR1 and CDR2 sequences are MNHEY and SMNVEV (reference sequence). Sequencing was performed on PBMCs. The sequence was obtained from a woman aged 18-29 years in good health and CMV-seronegative. The J gene is TRBJ2-7, the V gene TRBV27, with 8 positions matching TRBD1. DNA of the CDR3: TGTGCCAGCAGTCCCCTGACAGGGGCCTTCTACGAGCAGTACGTC. Encoded protein: CASSPLTGAFYEQYV.